This entry lists 25 T cell receptor beta chains sequenced from one sample in a study of T cell responses to AZD1222 COVID-19 vaccine. The method was immunoSEQ multiplex PCR; TCRdb's version includes in-frame clones alone and lacks a portion of them. The data contain approximately 130,000 clones, 92% of them singletons. The source material was peripheral blood, sampled on day 0 of AZD1222 vaccination. Receptor source: an adult in good health.

V and J are TRBV2 and TRBJ2-2, with TRBD2 identical over 12 bases. The CDR3 is 15 residues long. Trimming removed 6 bases from V and 6 bases from J; junction bases left unmatched: 5. The germline V gene has CDR1 SNHLY and CDR2 FYNNEI. The CDR3, as DNA: TGTGCCAGCAGGTTGCTAGCGGGAGGGTCCGGGGAGCTGTTTTTT. Encoded protein: CASRLLAGGSGELFF.

This sequence joins TRBV2 and TRBJ1-6; 7 bases agree with TRBD1. CDR3 length: 13 residues. The ends lost 8 bases at V and 10 bases at J; junction bases unmatched: 8. Germline CDR1 SNHLY, CDR2 FYNNEI. The CDR3 DNA follows: TGTGCCAGCGCCCTTGACAGGGAATCACCCCTCCACTTT. It encodes CASALDRESPLHF.

This chain links TRBV7-3 with TRBJ2-7, with D perhaps TRBD2 (6 bases). V lost 3 bases and J 6 bases, leaving 15 bases between the germline ends. CDR1 and CDR2 (germline): SGHTA, FQGTGA. The CDR3 is 14 residues long. CDR3 region: CASSLGLRQSEQYF. The CDR3 region has the DNA TGTGCCAGCAGCTTGGGACTCCGCCAGAGCGAGCAGTACTTC.

The chain uses TRBV5-1 and TRBJ2-5; D perhaps matches TRBD1 (6 bases). The CDR3 totals 11 residues. V lost 5 bases to trimming and J lost 5 bases, with 7 bases between them. The germline gives CDR1 SGHRS, CDR2 YFSETQ. As DNA, the CDR3 is TGCGCCAGCAGAAGGGGGGAGACCCAGTACTTC. It encodes CASRRGETQYF.

The chain carries TRBV3-1 (or the pseudogene TRBV3-2) and TRBJ2-2, with no clear D. Germline V gene sequence: CDR1 LGHDT, CDR2 YNNKEL (reference sequence). Trimming removed 8 bases from V and 0 bases from J, with 7 bases in between. There are 13 residues in the CDR3. Written as DNA, the CDR3 is TGTGCCAGCCGGACGGCGAACACCGGGGAGCTGTTTTTT. The encoded protein is CASRTANTGELFF.

V and J are TRBV11-2 and TRBJ2-3; 9 bases are a match to TRBD1. The CDR3 is 14 amino acids. After removal of 3 bases from V and 4 bases from J, the junction contained 2 bases not matched to a gene. CDR1 and CDR2 (germline): SGHAT, FQNNGV. CDR3 protein: CASSFTGGPDTQYF. The CDR3 DNA reads TGTGCCAGCAGCTTTACAGGGGGCCCAGATACGCAGTATTTT.

This chain links TRBV3-1 (or the pseudogene TRBV3-2) with TRBJ1-3; no clear D gene. This CDR3 comprises 13 residues. From germline, CDR1 is LGHDT and CDR2 YNNKEL (reference sequence). V shed 2 bases and J shed 0 bases, with 2 bases lying between them. In nucleotides, the CDR3 is TGTGCCAGCAGCCAATACTCTGGAAACACCATATATTTT. Protein: CASSQYSGNTIYF.

The rearrangement joins TRBV2 to TRBJ1-4; the match to TRBD1 covers 7 bases. V lost 7 bases and J lost 6; bases outside the gene matches: 5. There are 13 residues in the CDR3. Germline values: CDR1 SNHLY, CDR2 FYNNEI. The CDR3 DNA is TGTGCCAGCATAGGGGGCGCAGATGAAAAACTGTTTTTT. Protein: CASIGGADEKLFF.

The CDR3 region has the DNA TGTGCCAGCAGCGGAACGGCCCACGAGCAGTACTTC. Translation gives CASSGTAHEQYF. The chain links TRBV5-6 to TRBJ2-7; no firm D call. Trimming pared 4 bases from V and 5 bases from J, leaving 10 bases between. CDR3 size: 12 residues. Germline V gene data show CDR1 as SGHDT and CDR2 as YYEEEE.

The chain has TRBV7-3 and TRBJ2-3; TRBD1 might be the D (6 bases). This CDR3 spans 15 amino acids. Germline V CDR1 and CDR2: SGHTA, FQGTGA. The V end lost 5 bases, the J end lost 0 bases, and 12 bases lay between the germline ends. Here the CDR3 reads CASSTAGVSTDTQYF. DNA of the CDR3: TGTGCCAGCAGCACGGCAGGGGTGAGCACAGATACGCAGTATTTT.

The genes are TRBV9 and TRBJ1-2; D is perhaps TRBD1 (6 bases). The germline V gene has CDR1 SGDLS and CDR2 YYNGEE. Trimming took off 5 bases at V and 11 bases at J, with 22 bases between the two ends. The CDR3 length is 14 residues. In nucleotides, the CDR3 is TGTGCCAGCAGTTCAGACAGGAGGATTGAGGGGTACACCTTC. Translation gives CASSSDRRIEGYTF. Looking up the rest from reference TRBV9 and TRBJ1-2 gives the full variable domain: DSGVTQTPKHLITATGQRVTLRCSPRSGDLSVYWYQQSLDQGLQFLIQYYNGEERAKGNILERFSAQQFPDLHSELNLSSLELGDSALYFCASSSDRRIEGYTFGSGTRLTVV.

This rearrangement joins TRBV14 to TRBJ2-3, with D possibly being TRBD1 (6 bases). Germline V gene data show CDR1 as SGHDN and CDR2 as FVKESK. V lost 4 bases to trimming and J lost 2 bases, with 10 bases between them. The CDR3 extends over 14 amino acids. CDR3 DNA: TGTGCCAGCAGCCCGCGACAGGTCACAGATACGCAGTATTTT. It codes for CASSPRQVTDTQYF.

The table lists this clone with a count of one. Here the CDR3 DNA reads TGTGCCAGTACCAACAGGGGAACTGGCTACACCTTC. This codes for CASTNRGTGYTF. The V call is TRBV19, the J call TRBJ1-2; 7 bases match TRBD1. From germline, CDR1 is LNHDA and CDR2 SQIVND (reference sequence). V trimming: 7 bases; J trimming: 7 bases; junction bases outside the gene matches: 6. CDR3 length equals 12 residues.

This chain links TRBV5-3 with TRBJ1-2, with a possible D match to TRBD1 (5 bases). TRBV5-3 counts as an open reading frame of uncertain function. The V end was cut by 0 bases, the J end by 6 bases, with 15 bases between. There are 15 residues in the CDR3. The CDR3 nucleotides are TGTGCCAGAAGCTTGGCCCCCCGGGGCGCGAATGGCTACACCTTC. This codes for CARSLAPRGANGYTF.

V and J are TRBV7-2 and TRBJ1-2; no reliable D call. Trimming took 1 base from V and 8 from J, leaving 14 bases between them. CDR1 is SGHTA, CDR2 FQGNSA, per germline. The CDR3 runs 14 residues. This chain's CDR3 is CASSLGWDGIGYTF. CDR3 coding DNA: TGTGCCAGCAGCTTAGGTTGGGATGGGATCGGCTACACCTTC.

CDR3 protein: CASSLGLIRNTEAFF. CDR3 nucleotides: TGTGCCAGCAGCTTAGGACTGATTAGGAACACTGAAGCTTTCTTT. The chain employs TRBV7-6 and TRBJ1-1; D not certain. V was cut by 1 base and J by 1 base, with 10 bases left in between. There are 15 residues in the CDR3. Germline V CDR1 and CDR2: SGHVS, FNYEAQ.

The chain couples TRBV6-1 to TRBJ1-5; D possibly corresponds to TRBD1 (5 bases). The CDR3 totals 15 residues. Trimming took 2 bases from V and 6 from J, leaving 14 bases between them. CDR1 MNHNS and CDR2 SASEGT come from the germline V gene. The CDR3, as DNA: TGTGCCAGCAGTGAATTCGGGGGGTTCGTTCAGCCCCAGCATTTT. Amino acids: CASSEFGGFVQPQHF.

V and J are TRBV15 and TRBJ2-1; D is unclear. CDR1 and CDR2 (germline): LNHNV, YYDKDF (reference sequence). The V end lost 4 bases, the J end lost 4 bases, and 17 bases lay between the germline ends. The CDR3 extends over 16 amino acids. This chain's CDR3 is CATSTDNWRKYNEQFF. The CDR3 DNA is TGTGCCACCAGCACCGACAACTGGCGAAAATACAATGAGCAGTTCTTC.

The chain couples TRBV9 to TRBJ2-7, with 11 bases that match TRBD2. The germline CDR1 and CDR2 sequences are SGDLS and YYNGEE. CDR3 length equals 16 residues. J was trimmed by 6 bases and V by 0 bases; bases with no gene match: 8. CDR3 bases: TGTGCCAGCAGCGTAGGTAGCGGGAGGGCCAATAGCGAGCAGTACTTC. Residues: CASSVGSGRANSEQYF.

This chain uses TRBV28 with TRBJ2-5; 7 bases fit TRBD1. The V gene end was trimmed by 2 bases and the J gene end by 0 bases; junction bases not matched to a gene: 6. The length of the CDR3 is 16 residues. Germline assignment: CDR1 MDHEN and CDR2 SYDVKM. The CDR3, as DNA: TGTGCCAGCAGTTTAGCCCCCACAGGGGACCAAGAGACCCAGTACTTC. This encodes CASSLAPTGDQETQYF.

The genes are TRBV18 and TRBJ1-4; the match to TRBD1 covers 10 bases. CDR3 length equals 15 residues. CDR1 and CDR2 from the germline V gene are KGHSH and LQKENI. J lost 5 bases, V lost 3 bases, and 3 bases had no gene match. CDR3 amino acids: CASSPPGQGNEKLFF. DNA for the CDR3: TGTGCCAGCTCACCCCCGGGACAGGGGAATGAAAAACTGTTTTTT.

V and J are TRBV11-2 and TRBJ1-4, with TRBD1 matching 8 bases. Germline V lookup: CDR1 SGHAT, CDR2 FQNNGV. The CDR3 is 12 residues long. The ends lost 4 bases at V and 10 bases at J; junction bases unmatched: 2. CDR3 region: CASSSGQGKLFF. In DNA, the CDR3 is TGTGCCAGCAGCTCCGGACAGGGAAAACTGTTTTTT.

The chain carries TRBV5-1 and TRBJ2-1, with TRBD1 matching over 11 bases. This CDR3 comprises 15 residues. With V trimmed by 3 bases and J by 3 bases, 2 bases remained unmatched. Germline CDR1 SGHRS, CDR2 YFSETQ. The CDR3 coding sequence is TGCGCCAGCAGCTCCGGGACAGGGGGCTACAATGAGCAGTTCTTC. It codes for CASSSGTGGYNEQFF.

This chain uses TRBV19 with TRBJ1-1; maybe TRBD1 (6 bases). V lost 6 bases and J lost 11, with 13 bases in between. The CDR3 is made up of 11 amino acids. CDR1 is LNHDA, CDR2 SQIVND, per germline (reference sequence). CDR3 sequence (DNA): TGTGCCAGTAGCAGAGGGGGGCAGGCTTTCTTT. It codes for CASSRGGQAFF.

The chain recombines TRBV7-9 with TRBJ2-1, with 9 bases matching TRBD2. Trimming cost V 2 bases and J 2 bases; bases outside gene matches: 4. The CDR3 is 16 residues long. The germline gives CDR1 SEHNR, CDR2 FQNEAQ (reference sequence). In DNA, the CDR3 is TGTGCCAGCAGCTTACTCGCGGGAGGGCCCTACAATGAGCAGTTCTTC. Residues: CASSLLAGGPYNEQFF.